The next 27 T cell receptor beta chains were all read from a single sample in a study of radiation and T cells in renal cell carcinoma (TCRdb year 2020). The time point label corresponds to: baseline pretreatment blood. What the treatment or condition label conveys for this sample: 15 Gy SBRT to primary tumor, nephrectomy 4 weeks later. Library preparation employed the immunoSEQ multiplex PCR assay. Here the immuneACCESS table is served through TCRdb, limited to in-frame sequences with V and J called. Missing clones are a known gap in these copies; in checked studies unresolved V genes cover under half, and the rest lacks a known reason. For this sample the table gives approximately 150,000 clones, of which 88% were detected only once. Approximately 4% of the sample lies in the top ten. Material: blood, obtained from a patient whose treatment included radiotherapy and nephrectomy. These receptors originate from an older woman with renal cell carcinoma.

The rearrangement links TRBV4-1 to TRBJ2-5; D is possibly TRBD1 (6 bases). Germline CDR1 and CDR2: MGHRA and YSYEKL. The length of the CDR3 is 14 residues. Deletions cut 0 bases from V and 11 bases from J, with 16 bases between. The CDR3 DNA reads as TGCGCCAGCAGCCAAGATGGGGGCAGGCCCAGTCAGTACTTC. Its protein is CASSQDGGRPSQYF.

CDR3 in DNA: TGTGCCAGCAGCCGGGGGGATAAGGCGGCTGTCGCCTACGAGCAGTACTTC. Its protein product is CASSRGDKAAVAYEQYF. V is TRBV7-2 and J is TRBJ2-7; 7 bases map to TRBD2. The J segment lost 2 bases and the V segment lost 5 bases, leaving 15 bases of the junction unmatched. This CDR3 has 17 residues. The germline V gene has CDR1 SGHTA and CDR2 FQGNSA.

The rearrangement uses TRBV6-5 and TRBJ1-2; TRBD1 matches at 8 bases. The CDR3 runs to 16 residues. Trimming removed 4 bases from V and 1 base from J; junction bases left unmatched: 8. Germline V gene lookup returns CDR1 MNHEY and CDR2 SVGAGI. The CDR3 DNA sequence: TGTGCCAGCAGTTCCGTCCCGGGACAGGTTAACTATGGCTACACCTTC. Translating gives CASSSVPGQVNYGYTF.

The chain employs TRBV21-1 and TRBJ1-4. TRBV21-1 is a pseudogene segment. This CDR3 contains 13 residues. The CDR3 DNA reads as TGTGCCAGCGGATCGGTGGATTATGAAAAACTGTTTTTT. This codes for CASGSVDYEKLFF.

The chain links TRBV28 to TRBJ2-7, with D possibly being TRBD1 or TRBD2 (6 bases each). The CDR3 runs 15 residues. Germline CDR1 reads MDHEN; CDR2 reads SYDVKM. V dropped 4 bases and J dropped 0 bases, with 13 bases sitting between them. DNA of the CDR3: TGTGCCAGCAGTTCTACAGGGAGGAGCTCCTACGAGCAGTACTTC. This codes for CASSSTGRSSYEQYF.

The chain is built from TRBV30 and TRBJ1-1, with a weak D call TRBD1 (6 bases). This CDR3 is 16 amino acids long. V was pared by 3 bases and J by 1 base, with 18 bases between. Germline lookup yields CDR1 GTSNPN and CDR2 SVGIG (reference sequence). The CDR3 DNA follows: TGTGCCTGGAGACGGGACGGGGGCTATGGGAACACTGAAGCTTTCTTT. The encoded protein is CAWRRDGGYGNTEAFF.

The CDR3 region is CASSWGLAGEETQYF. CDR3 coding DNA: TGTGCCAGCAGCTGGGGACTAGCGGGGGAAGAGACCCAGTACTTC. The rearrangement joins TRBV5-6 to TRBJ2-5; 14 bases map to TRBD2. CDR1 is SGHDT and CDR2 is YYEEEE in the germline V gene. Unmatched junction bases numbered 1, after V lost 3 bases and J lost 3 bases. The CDR3 runs 15 residues.

This CDR3 reads CASSSRLQNTEAFF. The CDR3 DNA reads as TGTGCCAGCAGCAGCAGACTCCAGAACACTGAAGCTTTCTTT. This chain connects TRBV5-4 to TRBJ1-1; D not resolved. The CDR3 runs to 14 residues. Germline-derived CDR1 and CDR2 are SGHNT and YYREEE (reference sequence). V was trimmed by 4 bases and J by 1 base, leaving 11 bases between them.

This chain joins TRBV13 and TRBJ1-1; perhaps TRBD1 as D (6 bases). Germline values: CDR1 PRHDT, CDR2 FYEKMQ (reference sequence). Trimming removed 3 bases at V and 1 base at J, with 9 bases between. This CDR3 contains 14 residues. CDR3 DNA sequence: TGTGCCAGCAGCTTTACAGGGCCGAACACTGAAGCTTTCTTT. This gives the protein CASSFTGPNTEAFF.

V usage is TRBV5-1 and J usage is TRBJ2-5, with a tentative D call TRBD2 (6 bases). Trimming removed 4 bases from V and 1 base from J, with 11 bases in between. Germline CDR1 is SGHRS and CDR2 is YFSETQ. The CDR3 runs to 14 residues. CDR3 nucleotide sequence: TGCGCCAGCAGCCTCGGGGACTTCCAAGAGACCCAGTACTTC. This gives the protein CASSLGDFQETQYF.

This clone was seen a few times. J is TRBJ1-3 and V is TRBV5-4, with D possibly TRBD1 on 6 matching bases. Trimming stripped 4 bases from V and 4 bases from J, with 9 bases between. The germline gives CDR1 SGHNT, CDR2 YYREEE (reference sequence). CDR3 length: 13 residues. The CDR3: CASSRQGGNTIYF. Here the CDR3 DNA reads TGTGCCAGCAGCCGTCAGGGGGGAAACACCATATATTTT.

The rearrangement joins TRBV9 to TRBJ2-7; TRBD1 agrees at 7 bases. The CDR3 covers 13 residues. From germline, CDR1 is SGDLS and CDR2 YYNGEE. The V gene end was trimmed by 4 bases and the J gene end by 5 bases; junction bases not matched to a gene: 6. The CDR3 coding sequence is TGTGCCAGCAGCTTAAGGGGGCCGGACGAGCAGTACTTC. This translates into CASSLRGPDEQYF.

The chain carries TRBV5-1 and TRBJ1-2; D is ambiguous. CDR1 is SGHRS and CDR2 is YFSETQ in the germline V gene. The CDR3 consists of 15 residues. V was cut by 0 bases and J by 7 bases, with 16 bases left in between. The CDR3 reads CASSLGPGETTGYTF. As DNA, the CDR3 is TGCGCCAGCAGCTTGGGGCCGGGAGAGACGACTGGCTACACCTTC.

The chain employs TRBV30 and TRBJ2-3; 9 bases match TRBD1. Looked up from germline, CDR1 is GTSNPN and CDR2 is SVGIG (reference sequence). The CDR3 runs to 16 residues. The J segment lost 1 base and the V segment lost 6 bases, leaving 11 bases of the junction unmatched. This CDR3 is CACRRPRTGGTDTQYF. Written as DNA, the CDR3 is TGTGCCTGCCGTCGCCCGCGGACAGGGGGCACAGATACGCAGTATTTT.

This sequence joins TRBV5-6 and TRBJ1-1, with D hard to call. Germline CDR1 SGHDT, CDR2 YYEEEE. Trimming pared 1 base from V and 0 bases from J, leaving 13 bases between. The CDR3 has 16 residues. CDR3: CASSLSGRQLNTEAFF. CDR3 bases: TGTGCCAGCAGCTTGTCCGGCCGGCAGCTGAACACTGAAGCTTTCTTT.

V usage is TRBV5-1 and J usage is TRBJ1-6; no clear D gene. The CDR3 is made up of 17 amino acids. Trimming took 1 base from V and 0 from J, leaving 11 bases between them. Per germline, CDR1 SGHRS and CDR2 YFSETQ. As DNA, the CDR3 is TGCGCCAGCAGCTTGAAGGGCCTTAGCTCCTATAATTCACCCCTCCACTTT. Encoded protein: CASSLKGLSSYNSPLHF. Combining the CDR3 with reference TRBV5-1 and TRBJ1-6 gives the whole variable domain KAGVTQTPRYLIKTRGQQVTLSCSPISGHRSVSWYQQTPGQGLQFLFEYFSETQRNKGNFPGRFSGRQFSNSRSEMNVSTLELGDSALYLCASSLKGLSSYNSPLHFGNGTRLTVT.

The V and J genes are TRBV5-1 and TRBJ2-7; D might be TRBD2 (6 bases). V gave up 1 base and J gave up 5 bases, with 10 bases separating them. Germline CDR1 is SGHRS and CDR2 is YFSETQ. The CDR3 contains 13 residues. CDR3 DNA: TGCGCCAGCAGCTTGATTTGGGGGGACGAGCAGTACTTC. This translates into CASSLIWGDEQYF.

The rearrangement uses TRBV27 and TRBJ2-1, with TRBD1 matching 11 bases. V gave up 6 bases and J gave up 6 bases; unmatched junction bases: 7. The germline gives CDR1 MNHEY, CDR2 SMNVEV (reference sequence). The CDR3 has 15 amino acids. CDR3 coding DNA: TGTGCCAGCAGGGGAGGACAGGGGGCTATCAATGAGCAGTTCTTC. Amino acids: CASRGGQGAINEQFF.

V gene TRBV28 combines with J gene TRBJ2-1, with D tentatively TRBD1 or TRBD2 (5 bases each). The CDR3 contains 13 residues. Looked up from germline, CDR1 is MDHEN and CDR2 is SYDVKM. V was shortened by 1 base and J by 8 bases, with 9 bases between the two germline ends. CDR3 nucleotide sequence: TGTGCCAGCAGTTTATCTCGGGGCTATGAGCAGTTCTTC. It encodes CASSLSRGYEQFF.

The V and J genes are TRBV7-2 and TRBJ2-2, with D possibly being TRBD2 (6 bases). The CDR3 has 15 residues. From germline, CDR1 is SGHTA and CDR2 FQGNSA. V was pared by 2 bases and J by 6 bases, with 13 bases between. The CDR3 nucleotides are TGTGCCAGCAGCTTAACGGGAGAAGGACCCGGGGAGCTGTTTTTT. Its protein product is CASSLTGEGPGELFF.

The chain recombines TRBV5-4 with TRBJ1-3; D gene ambiguous. There are 13 residues in the CDR3. Germline lookup yields CDR1 SGHNT and CDR2 YYREEE (reference sequence). V dropped 2 bases and J dropped 5 bases, with 8 bases sitting between them. CDR3 residues: CASSFHSRNTIYF. The CDR3 DNA reads TGTGCCAGCAGCTTCCACAGTAGAAACACCATATATTTT.

V and J are TRBV5-4 and TRBJ2-1; a possible D gene is TRBD2 (5 bases). The V end lost 1 base, the J end lost 12 bases, and 14 bases lay between the germline ends. CDR1 is SGHNT and CDR2 is YYREEE in the germline V gene (reference sequence). The CDR3 has 13 residues. The CDR3 is CASSLSDGVGQFF. The CDR3 DNA follows: TGTGCCAGCAGCTTGAGTGACGGGGTAGGGCAGTTCTTC.

This chain uses TRBV6-1 with TRBJ2-7; tentative D call: TRBD2 (6 bases). Trimming shortened V by 3 bases and J by 2 bases, and 8 bases separated the two germline ends. The germline CDR1 and CDR2 sequences are MNHNS and SASEGT. The CDR3 has 13 residues. This CDR3 reads CASSDGGPYEQYF. The CDR3 DNA follows: TGTGCCAGCAGTGACGGGGGACCCTACGAGCAGTACTTC.

Here the CDR3 DNA reads TGTGCCAGCAGCTTGCCTACCGGGGCCGCGAGCACCGGGGAGCTGTTTTTT. This encodes CASSLPTGAASTGELFF. V and J are TRBV5-4 and TRBJ2-2; perhaps D is TRBD1 or TRBD2 (5 bases each). There are 17 residues in the CDR3. Germline-derived CDR1 and CDR2 are SGHNT and YYREEE (reference sequence). V lost 1 base to trimming and J lost 4 bases, with 17 bases between them.

This clone has a handful of counts. This chain uses TRBV5-1 with TRBJ1-2, with TRBD1 identical over 7 bases. The V and J ends lost 2 bases and 1 base, in that order; junction bases with no gene match: 5. CDR3 length: 15 amino acids. Looked up from germline, CDR1 is SGHRS and CDR2 is YFSETQ. As DNA, the CDR3 is TGCGCCAGCAGCTTTGGGGACAGACTTAACTATGGCTACACCTTC. It encodes CASSFGDRLNYGYTF.

The chain combines TRBV4-2 with TRBJ1-1; perhaps TRBD1 as D (6 bases). This CDR3 spans 15 amino acids. V was pared by 2 bases and J by 1 base, with 11 bases between. Germline assignment: CDR1 LGHNA and CDR2 YNFKEQ. CDR3 sequence: CASSQTLQGNTEAFF. CDR3 bases: TGTGCCAGCAGCCAAACCCTACAGGGGAACACTGAAGCTTTCTTT.

The V call is TRBV6-1, the J call TRBJ2-2, with 8 bases lining up with TRBD1. CDR3 size: 15 residues. CDR1 and CDR2 from the germline V gene are MNHNS and SASEGT. Unmatched junction bases numbered 9, after V lost 6 bases and J lost 6 bases. CDR3 in amino acids: CASSLLRQGPGELFF. CDR3 nucleotide sequence: TGTGCCAGCAGCCTTCTAAGACAGGGGCCCGGGGAGCTGTTTTTT.